The 14 T cell receptor beta chains listed next were all sequenced from one sample in a study of blood T cell repertoires in COVID-19. TCRdb's table, derived via immunoSEQ multiplex PCR, lists solely in-frame clones and lacks some. This table has 70,000 to 90,000 clones, less than 90% appearing once. Sequencing was performed on peripheral blood. Every receptor here comes from a man aged 60 to 69 with acute or convalescent COVID-19.

A single count supports this clone. V is TRBV3-1 (or the pseudogene TRBV3-2) and J is TRBJ2-3; D unresolved. The ends were cut back, 1 base at V and 6 bases at J, with 5 bases in the middle. The CDR3 extends over 12 amino acids. Germline CDR1 and CDR2: LGHDT and YNNKEL (reference sequence). CDR3 coding DNA: TGTGCCAGCAGCCAAGCTTCGGATACGCAGTATTTT. Its translation is CASSQASDTQYF.

The rearrangement uses TRBV20-1 and TRBJ1-1; D unclear. Germline CDR1 is DFQATT and CDR2 is SNEGSKA (reference sequence). The CDR3 covers 11 residues. V lost 0 bases to trimming and J lost 6 bases, with 5 bases between them. The chain's CDR3 is CSARDWPEAFF. The CDR3 DNA sequence: TGCAGTGCTAGAGATTGGCCTGAAGCTTTCTTT.

This chain connects TRBV5-3 to TRBJ2-5; 11 bases align to TRBD1. TRBV5-3 falls under the ORF class, with uncertain function. The CDR3 consists of 15 residues. Trimming at V came to 4 bases and at J to 4 bases, leaving 6 bases not matched to a gene. This CDR3 is CARSAGQGATETQYF. CDR3 in DNA: TGTGCCAGAAGCGCCGGACAGGGGGCAACAGAGACCCAGTACTTC.

The chain joins TRBV15 to TRBJ1-2; D gene ambiguous. Germline loops: CDR1 LNHNV, CDR2 YYDKDF (reference sequence). V lost 8 bases, J lost 2 bases, and 15 bases lay in between. This CDR3 region has 14 residues. CDR3 nucleotides: TGTGCCACCCAAAAACCAGGAGGCAACTATGGCTACACCTTC. Translated: CATQKPGGNYGYTF. Together with reference TRBV15 and TRBJ1-2, the CDR3 gives the full variable domain: DAMVIQNPRYQVTQFGKPVTLSCSQTLNHNVMYWYQQKSSQAPKLLFHYYDKDFNNEADTPDNFQSRRPNTSFCFLDIRSPGLGDTAMYLCATQKPGGNYGYTFGSGTRLTVV.

This rearrangement joins TRBV6-1 to TRBJ1-3; D unclear. CDR1 is MNHNS, CDR2 SASEGT, per germline. The CDR3 covers 10 residues. V was pared by 8 bases and J by 7 bases, with 6 bases between. CDR3 region: CASEDNTIYF. CDR3 DNA: TGTGCCAGCGAGGATAACACCATATATTTT.

The table lists this clone with a few counts. The chain couples TRBV5-1 to TRBJ2-7, with 11 bases fitting TRBD2. The CDR3 sequence is 18 residues long. The J segment lost 1 base and the V segment lost 0 bases, leaving 9 bases of the junction unmatched. Looked up from germline, CDR1 is SGHRS and CDR2 is YFSETQ. The CDR3, as DNA: TGCGCCAGCAGCTTGGCCTTTAGCGGGAGGGTCCAATCCTACGAGCAGTACTTC. Its protein is CASSLAFSGRVQSYEQYF.

This chain links TRBV2 with TRBJ1-1, with TRBD1 as a possible D gene (6 bases). Looked up from germline, CDR1 is SNHLY and CDR2 is FYNNEI. The germline V and J ends were trimmed by 2 bases and 6 bases, with 16 bases remaining between them. The CDR3 spans 15 residues. The CDR3 bases are TGTGCCAGCAGTGAACTGGAAACAGGGACCTCTGAAGCTTTCTTT. It specifies CASSELETGTSEAFF.

V usage is TRBV5-1 and J usage is TRBJ1-5, with D tentatively TRBD1 (5 bases). This CDR3 region has 13 residues. V lost 5 bases and J lost 4, with 10 bases in between. The germline CDR1 and CDR2 sequences are SGHRS and YFSETQ. In nucleotides, the CDR3 is TGCGCCAGCAGATCCGACAGAAATCAGCCCCAGCATTTT. As protein: CASRSDRNQPQHF.

The rearrangement links TRBV5-1 to TRBJ2-5, with 10 bases lining up with TRBD2. V shed 1 base, J shed 1 base, and the junction held 4 bases outside the gene matches. CDR1 and CDR2 (germline): SGHRS, YFSETQ. The length of the CDR3 is 16 residues. The CDR3 coding sequence is TGCGCCAGCAGCTTGCTCCTAGCGGGGGTCCAAGAGACCCAGTACTTC. Encoded protein: CASSLLLAGVQETQYF.

The rearrangement joins TRBV19 to TRBJ1-3; D gene unclear. The V gene lost 7 bases and the J gene lost 1 base, with 11 bases spanning the gap. CDR1 is LNHDA, CDR2 SQIVND, per germline (reference sequence). The length of the CDR3 is 14 residues. DNA for the CDR3: TGTGCCAGTACACCGGGAGGGTCTGGAAACACCATATATTTT. Translated, it gives CASTPGGSGNTIYF.

J is TRBJ1-2 and V is TRBV3-1 (or the pseudogene TRBV3-2), with a weak D call TRBD1 (5 bases). The CDR3 is 13 residues long. Germline lookup yields CDR1 LGHDT and CDR2 YNNKEL (reference sequence). The V and J ends lost 0 bases and 7 bases respectively, with 9 bases between them. CDR3 loop: CASSQDVRGGYTF. As DNA, the CDR3 is TGTGCCAGCAGCCAAGATGTTAGGGGTGGCTACACCTTC.

The J gene is TRBJ2-5, the V gene TRBV24-1; 9 bases fit TRBD1. Losses at the gene ends were 4 bases for V and 4 bases for J; bases not matched to a gene: 6. The CDR3 sequence is 15 residues long. Looked up from germline, CDR1 is KGHDR and CDR2 is SFDVKD. CDR3 sequence (DNA): TGTGCCACCAGTGACGCAACAGGGGGCCCAGAGACCCAGTACTTC. Amino acids: CATSDATGGPETQYF.

This clone was counted a few times. This rearrangement joins TRBV30 to TRBJ1-2; 7 nucleotides align to TRBD1. J gave up 0 bases and V 4 bases, and 11 bases lay outside the gene matches. This CDR3 contains 16 residues. Germline V gives CDR1 GTSNPN, CDR2 SVGIG (reference sequence). The CDR3 protein is CAWNGGGRNPNYGYTF. As DNA, the CDR3 is TGTGCCTGGAATGGAGGGGGCAGGAACCCTAACTATGGCTACACCTTC.

The chain couples TRBV6-2 or TRBV6-3 to TRBJ1-1; D unresolved. The CDR3 sequence is 14 residues long. With 4 bases removed from V and 3 bases from J, the gap between germline ends came to 12 bases. CDR1 and CDR2 (germline): MNHEY, SVGEGT. CDR3 in DNA: TGTGCCAGCAGTTTTCCGGGGTTCTACACTGAAGCTTTCTTT. Encoded protein: CASSFPGFYTEAFF.